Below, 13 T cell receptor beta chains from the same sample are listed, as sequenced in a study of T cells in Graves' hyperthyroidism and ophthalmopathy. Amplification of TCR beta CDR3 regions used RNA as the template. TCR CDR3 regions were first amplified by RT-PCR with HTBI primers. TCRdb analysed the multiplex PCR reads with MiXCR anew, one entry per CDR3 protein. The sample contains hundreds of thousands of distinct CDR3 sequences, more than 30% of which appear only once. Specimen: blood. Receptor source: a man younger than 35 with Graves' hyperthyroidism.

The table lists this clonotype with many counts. CDR3: CASSMRQFSNQPQHF. CDR3 in DNA: TGTGCCAGTAGTATGAGGCAGTTTAGCAATCAGCCCCAGCATTTT. The chain recombines TRBV19 with TRBJ1-5; D ambiguous. V was shortened by 3 bases and J by 0 bases, with 9 bases between the two germline ends. Germline values: CDR1 LNHDA, CDR2 SQIVND (reference sequence). This CDR3 has 15 residues. The full variable domain, completed using reference TRBV19 and TRBJ1-5, is DGGITQSPKYLFRKEGQNVTLSCEQNLNHDAMYWYRQDPGQGLRLIYYSQIVNDFQKGDIAEGYSVSREKKESFPLTVTSAQKNPTAFYLCASSMRQFSNQPQHFGDGTRLSIL.

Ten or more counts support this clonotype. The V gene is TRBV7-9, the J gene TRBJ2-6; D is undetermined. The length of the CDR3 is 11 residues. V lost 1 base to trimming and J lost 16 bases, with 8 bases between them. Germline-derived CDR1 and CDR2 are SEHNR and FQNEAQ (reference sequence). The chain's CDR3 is CASSLESELTF. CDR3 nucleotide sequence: TGTGCCAGCAGCTTAGAAAGCGAACTGACTTTC.

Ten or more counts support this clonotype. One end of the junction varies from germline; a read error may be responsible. In DNA form, the CDR3 reads TGTGCCAGCAGTGAATCAGGGGGCCGGGAGACCCAGTACTTC. This gives the protein CASSESGGRETQYF. The gene calls are TRBV10-3 and TRBJ2-5; TRBD1 agrees at 8 bases. The germline CDR1 and CDR2 sequences are ENHRY and SYGVKD. The length of the CDR3 is 14 residues.

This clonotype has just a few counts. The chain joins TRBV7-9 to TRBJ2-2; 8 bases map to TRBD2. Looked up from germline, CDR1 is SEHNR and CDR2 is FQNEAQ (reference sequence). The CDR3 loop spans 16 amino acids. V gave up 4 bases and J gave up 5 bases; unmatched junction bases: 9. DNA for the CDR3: TGTGCCAGCAGCTCCGTTAGACTAGCGCCGACCGGGGAGCTGTTTTTT. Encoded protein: CASSSVRLAPTGELFF.

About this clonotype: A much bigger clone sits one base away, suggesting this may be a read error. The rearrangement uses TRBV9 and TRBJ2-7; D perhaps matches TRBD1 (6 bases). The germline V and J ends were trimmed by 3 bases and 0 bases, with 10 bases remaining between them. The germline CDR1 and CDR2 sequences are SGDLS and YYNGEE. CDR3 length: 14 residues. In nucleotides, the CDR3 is TGTGCCAGCAGCGGCCGGGACACCTCCTACGAGCAGTACTTC. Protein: CASSGRDTSYEQYF.

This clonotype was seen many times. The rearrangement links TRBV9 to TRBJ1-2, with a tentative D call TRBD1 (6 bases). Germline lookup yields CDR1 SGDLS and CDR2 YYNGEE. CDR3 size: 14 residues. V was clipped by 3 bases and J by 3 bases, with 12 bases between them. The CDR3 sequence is CASSGAGGDYGYTF. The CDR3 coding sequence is TGTGCCAGCAGCGGCGCGGGGGGCGACTATGGCTACACCTTC.

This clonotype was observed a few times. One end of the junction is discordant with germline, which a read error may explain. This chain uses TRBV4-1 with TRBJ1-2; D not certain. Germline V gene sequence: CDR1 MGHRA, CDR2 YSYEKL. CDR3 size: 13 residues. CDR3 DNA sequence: TGCGCCAGCAGCCAAGGGGTAACTAATCGTCGTCACTTC. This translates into CASSQGVTNRRHF.

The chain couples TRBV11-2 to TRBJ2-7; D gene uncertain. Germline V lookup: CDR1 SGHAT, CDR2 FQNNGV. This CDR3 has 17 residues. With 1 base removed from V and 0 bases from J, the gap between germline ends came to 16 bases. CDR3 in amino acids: CASSLAVGSPVSYEQYF. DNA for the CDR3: TGTGCCAGCAGCTTAGCGGTCGGGTCGCCGGTCTCCTACGAGCAGTACTTC.

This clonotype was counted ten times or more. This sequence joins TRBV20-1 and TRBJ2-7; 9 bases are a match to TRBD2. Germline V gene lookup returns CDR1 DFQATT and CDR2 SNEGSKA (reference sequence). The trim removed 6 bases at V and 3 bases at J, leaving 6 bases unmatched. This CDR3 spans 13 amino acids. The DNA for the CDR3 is TGCAGTGCGGGACGACTAGCGGTCTACGAGCAGTACTTC. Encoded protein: CSAGRLAVYEQYF.

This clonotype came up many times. This chain's CDR3 is CASESGNEQFF. CDR3 sequence (DNA): TGTGCCAGCGAGAGCGGCAATGAGCAGTTCTTC. The chain combines TRBV9 with TRBJ2-1, with D possibly being TRBD2 (5 bases). V shed 7 bases and J shed 6 bases, with 8 bases lying between them. Germline loops: CDR1 SGDLS, CDR2 YYNGEE. The CDR3 extends over 11 amino acids.

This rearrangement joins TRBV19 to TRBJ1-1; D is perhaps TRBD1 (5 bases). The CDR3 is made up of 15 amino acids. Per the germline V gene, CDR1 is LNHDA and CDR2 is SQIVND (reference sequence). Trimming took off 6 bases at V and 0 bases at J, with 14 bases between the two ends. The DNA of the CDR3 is TGTGCCAGTAGAGGTGGGGCAGTTTTGAACACTGAAGCTTTCTTT. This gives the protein CASRGGAVLNTEAFF.

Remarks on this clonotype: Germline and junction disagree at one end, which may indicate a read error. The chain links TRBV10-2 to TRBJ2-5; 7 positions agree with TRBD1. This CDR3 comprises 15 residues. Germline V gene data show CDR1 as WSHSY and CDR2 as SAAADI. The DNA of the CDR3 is TGTGCCAGCAGCGAAGGGACAGACCACCAAGAGACCCAGTACTTC. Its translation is CASSEGTDHQETQYF.

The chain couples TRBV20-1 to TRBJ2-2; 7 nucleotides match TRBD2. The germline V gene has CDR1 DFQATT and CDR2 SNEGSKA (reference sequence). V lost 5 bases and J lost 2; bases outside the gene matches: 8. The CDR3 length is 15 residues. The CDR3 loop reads CSARLAEANTGELFF. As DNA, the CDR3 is TGCAGTGCTCGCCTAGCGGAGGCCAACACCGGGGAGCTGTTTTTT.